The rows below give T cell receptor beta chains drawn from one sample of a study of early stage breast cancer tumors. Libraries were prepared by immunoSEQ multiplex PCR; TCRdb keeps only in-frame clonotypes and omits some of them. The sample consists of tens of thousands of clones, roughly 80% of them appearing once. Sequencing was carried out using blood. All receptors derive from a person aged 25 to 39 with breast cancer. CDR3s include the opening cysteine and the closing phenylalanine or tryptophan. The order of the fields is clone size, J gene, V gene, D gene, CDR3 DNA, CDR3 protein. The D gene is left open where the match is weak. Clone size appears in some rows only: once, few, many, or a class for an expanded clone.

once TRBJ2-7 TRBV6-5 - TGTGCCAGCAGGAGAGACTTGTCCTTCTACGAGCAGTACTTC CASRRDLSFYEQYF
- TRBJ1-1 TRBV7-9 - TGTGCCAGCAGCTTGGGGGAGGAAACTGAAGCTTTCTTT CASSLGEETEAFF
- TRBJ2-3 TRBV7-2 TRBD2 TGTGCCAGCAGCTTACAACCTAGCGGGAGTGGCACAGATACGCAGTATTTT CASSLQPSGSGTDTQYF
once TRBJ2-1 TRBV5-1 TRBD2 TGCGCCAGCAGTTTCGGACTAGCGGGAGGTAATGAGCAGTTCTTC CASSFGLAGGNEQFF
- TRBJ2-7 TRBV7-3 - TGTGCCAGCAGCTTAACCGCGTCTACCTACGAGCAGTACTTC CASSLTASTYEQYF
- TRBJ2-5 TRBV9 - TGTGCCAGCAGCCAAGACTCGACGGGAGACGAGACCCAGTACTTC CASSQDSTGDETQYF
few TRBJ1-2 TRBV4-1 TRBD1 TGCGCCAGCAGCCAAGATAGGGGGCCCAAGTATGGCTACACCTTC CASSQDRGPKYGYTF
- TRBJ2-1 TRBV7-2 TRBD2 TGTGCCAGCAGCCCTCTAGCGGGAGGGAGGAATGAGCAGTTCTTC CASSPLAGGRNEQFF
- TRBJ2-5 TRBV13 TRBD2 TGTGCCAGCAGCGACGCTGGACTAGCGGGAGGTCGTCAAGAGACCCAGTACTTC CASSDAGLAGGRQETQYF
- TRBJ2-2 TRBV11-1 - TGTGCCAGCAGTCACTGGGGGTCCCCACGGGTCGGGGAGCTGTTTTTT CASSHWGSPRVGELFF
- TRBJ1-5 TRBV6-6 TRBD1 TGTGCCGCGAAGGGGGCAGTATATAGCAATCAGCCCCAGCATTTT CAAKGAVYSNQPQHF
- TRBJ2-5 TRBV18 - TGTGCCAGCTCATCCGGAGTGGCCCAAGAGACCCAGTACTTC CASSSGVAQETQYF
- TRBJ1-5 TRBV27 - TGTGCCAGCAGTCTAACTAGCAATCAGCCCCAGCATTTT CASSLTSNQPQHF
- TRBJ1-1 TRBV6-5 TRBD1 TGTGCCAGCAGTTACCCTGACAGGGCGAACACTGAAGCTTTCTTT CASSYPDRANTEAFF
once TRBJ2-1 TRBV13 - TGTGCCAGCAGCTCCGCTATGGGGGGAGCGACGAATGAGCAGTTCTTC CASSSAMGGATNEQFF
- TRBJ1-6 TRBV7-2 TRBD1 TGTGCCAGCAGCCGGGACAGGGATATTTCACCCCTCCACTTT CASSRDRDISPLHF
once TRBJ2-7 TRBV18 - TGTGCCAGCGGCGAAAGGTCGGTTTCCGGCTCCTACGAGCAGTACTTC CASGERSVSGSYEQYF
- TRBJ2-7 TRBV11-2 TRBD1 TGTGCCAGCAAGACCGGGACAGGCTCCTACGAGCAGTACTTC CASKTGTGSYEQYF
- TRBJ2-7 TRBV12-2 - TGTGCAAGTCGACATCGTACATTCCCTCCGGCTAGGCACGAGCAGTACTTC CASRHRTFPPARHEQYF
- TRBJ2-7 TRBV2 TRBD1 TGTGCCACTGACCCGGGACAGTCTGGTGTGGGGTACTTC CATDPGQSGVGYF
- TRBJ2-3 TRBV19 - TGTGCCAGCCAAGACGAGGGACTCAGCACAGATACGCAGTATTTT CASQDEGLSTDTQYF
- TRBJ2-2 TRBV4-1 - TGCGCCAGCAGCCAAGATCCCGAGCGGTACACCGGGGAGCTGTTTTTT CASSQDPERYTGELFF
- TRBJ1-1 TRBV7-6 - TGTGCCAGCAGCCCGAGTAGGGGTATGAACACTGAAGCTTTCTTT CASSPSRGMNTEAFF
- TRBJ1-2 TRBV30 - TGTGCCTGGAGTATGGGGGGCAACTATGGCTACACCTTC CAWSMGGNYGYTF
- TRBJ2-7 TRBV29-1 - TGCAGCGTTGAAACTGGCCGGCGCTCCTACGAGCAGTACTTC CSVETGRRSYEQYF
- TRBJ2-7 TRBV6-5 - TGTGCCAGCAGTTACGGGGGACACGAGCAGTACTTC CASSYGGHEQYF
- TRBJ2-1 TRBV7-9 TRBD2 TGTGCCAGCAGGGGAGCGGGAGGGCCCCATGAGCAGTTCTTC CASRGAGGPHEQFF
few TRBJ2-1 TRBV15 TRBD2 TGTGCCACCAGCAGAGCTAGCGGAACCTACAATGAGCAGTTCTTC CATSRASGTYNEQFF
- TRBJ2-5 TRBV29-1 - TGCAGCGTTGATCGGGGTAGAGGTGAGACCCAGTACTTC CSVDRGRGETQYF
- TRBJ2-1 TRBV7-9 TRBD2 TGTGCCAGCAGCTATACCAGCGGGAGACGCAATGAGCAGTTCTTC CASSYTSGRRNEQFF
- TRBJ2-7 TRBV5-1 - TGCGCCAGCACCCTGGAAATCGGAATTGGATACGAGCAGTACTTC CASTLEIGIGYEQYF
- TRBJ2-3 TRBV19 TRBD2 TGTGCCACCGAGGGACTAGCGGGAGGTGCAGATACGCAGTATTTT CATEGLAGGADTQYF
- TRBJ1-1 TRBV4-3 TRBD1 TGCGCCAGCAGCCACCCGGGACAGGCATACACTGAAGCTTTCTTT CASSHPGQAYTEAFF
once TRBJ2-5 TRBV25-1 - TGTGCCAGCAGTGAATTGGGGGGCGGGGTAGGTGAGACCCAGTACTTC CASSELGGGVGETQYF
once TRBJ2-2 TRBV6-1 - TGTGCCAGCAGTGAAACAGCGAACACCGGGGAGCTGTTTTTT CASSETANTGELFF
- TRBJ2-7 TRBV4-1 TRBD1 TGCGCCAGCAGTAGTCGGGACAGGGGCCCCTACGAGCAGTACTTC CASSSRDRGPYEQYF
- TRBJ2-5 TRBV4-3 TRBD2 TGCGCCAGCGCTGGGGGACTAGCGGGAGGGGAGCGAGAGACCCAGTACTTC CASAGGLAGGERETQYF
- TRBJ2-1 TRBV11-2 TRBD2 TGTGCCAGCAGACATAGCGGGAGGCTTTACAATGAGCAGTTCTTC CASRHSGRLYNEQFF
- TRBJ1-1 TRBV4-2 - TGTGCCAGCAGCCAAGTTACGAGGCAGAACACTGAAGCTTTCTTT CASSQVTRQNTEAFF
- TRBJ1-4 TRBV6-6 TRBD1 TGTGCCAGCAGACAACAGGGGGCGACTAATGAAAAACTGTTTTTT CASRQQGATNEKLFF
- TRBJ2-6 TRBV9 TRBD1 TGTGCCAGCAGCGTAGGGGGACAGAGCTCTGGGGCCAACGTCCTGACTTTC CASSVGGQSSGANVLTF
once TRBJ1-1 TRBV4-1 - TGCGCCAGCAGCCAAAGCAGGGGCCCCCAGGGAGAAGCTTTCTTT CASSQSRGPQGEAFF
- TRBJ2-7 TRBV6-5 TRBD2 TGTGCCAGCAGTTACCGCGGGACTAGTTTATACGAGCAGTACTTC CASSYRGTSLYEQYF
- TRBJ1-1 TRBV29-1 - TGCAGCGCCCTTCAGGGAAGCCCTGAAGCTTTCTTT CSALQGSPEAFF
- TRBJ1-1 TRBV27 - TGTGCCAGCAGCCACCGAGGGACCACTGAAGCTTTCTTT CASSHRGTTEAFF
- TRBJ2-3 TRBV5-1 TRBD2 TGCGCCAGCAGCTGGGGACTAGCGGAGAGCACAGATACGCAGTATTTT CASSWGLAESTDTQYF
- TRBJ1-2 TRBV30 - TGTGCCTGGGTGGAGGGGGCTAACTATGGCTACACCTTC CAWVEGANYGYTF
- TRBJ2-1 TRBV6-5 TRBD2 TGTGCCAGCCGACTAGCCCCATCCTACAATGAGCAGTTCTTC CASRLAPSYNEQFF